This is a list of T cell receptor beta chains from one sample in a study of cytomegalovirus exposure and HLA in healthy donors. Sequencing was performed with immunoSEQ multiplex PCR; in TCRdb, only in-frame clones are kept and a portion is missing. The sample yields about 160,000 clones, roughly 80% seen once. The specimen sequenced was PBMCs. These receptors were collected from a female donor in good health and CMV-seronegative. Each CDR3 is given with its conserved first and last residue. D genes are given only for firm matches. Only part of the rows carry a size: once, few, many, or a class if the clone is expanded.

>TRBJ1-6|-|-|TRBV2
CASSEAQGQGSPLHF
TGTGCCAGCAGTGAAGCGCAGGGTCAGGGGTCACCCCTCCACTTT
>TRBJ2-1|TRBD2|few|TRBV29-1
CSVVVAGDLGTYNEQFF
TGCAGCGTTGTGGTAGCGGGGGATTTGGGGACCTACAATGAGCAGTTCTTC
>TRBJ2-3|-|few|TRBV6-4
CASSEGSSSADTQYF
TGTGCCAGCAGTGAGGGCTCCTCCTCAGCAGATACGCAGTATTTT
>TRBJ1-1|TRBD1|-|TRBV7-6
CASNAGQGNTEAFF
TGTGCCAGCAACGCGGGACAGGGGAACACTGAAGCTTTCTTT
>TRBJ2-3|-|-|TRBV4-3
CASSQDLRGTGTDTQYF
TGCGCCAGCAGCCAAGATCTTCGGGGGACTGGCACAGATACGCAGTATTTT
>TRBJ2-3|-|-|TRBV5-8
CASSSRLGADTQYF
TGTGCCAGCAGCTCCAGACTAGGGGCAGATACGCAGTATTTT
>TRBJ2-1|TRBD1|-|TRBV5-4
CASSLNRGTGNEQFF
TGTGCCAGCAGCTTAAACAGGGGTACGGGCAATGAGCAGTTCTTC
>TRBJ1-5|-|-|TRBV6-1
CASSEFGPEEGQPQHF
TGTGCCAGCAGTGAATTTGGCCCAGAGGAGGGTCAGCCCCAGCATTTT
>TRBJ1-5|TRBD1|-|TRBV7-8
CASSLADRGEGQPQHF
TGTGCCAGCAGCTTAGCGGACAGGGGGGAAGGACAGCCCCAGCATTTT
>TRBJ2-7|TRBD2|few|TRBV6-1
CASTKAGGQYEQYF
TGTGCCAGCACGAAAGCGGGGGGGCAATACGAGCAGTACTTC
>TRBJ1-3|TRBD1|-|TRBV15
CATSRFRDRGHLSSGNTIYF
TGTGCCACCAGCAGATTCCGGGACAGGGGGCACCTAAGCTCTGGAAACACCATATATTTT
>TRBJ2-2|TRBD2|-|TRBV9
CASSVLAGGPNTGELFF
TGTGCCAGCAGCGTTTTAGCGGGGGGTCCGAACACCGGGGAGCTGTTTTTT
>TRBJ2-2|-|-|TRBV5-1
CASRGSGELFF
TGCGCCAGCCGAGGGTCCGGGGAGCTGTTTTTT
>TRBJ2-3|TRBD1|-|TRBV7-4
CASSCDLSGQTFDTQYF
TGTGCCAGCAGCTGTGATCTATCGGGACAGACCTTTGATACGCAGTATTTT
>TRBJ2-5|-|-|TRBV6-5
CASSNRGQETQYF
TGTGCCAGCAGTAACCGGGGCCAAGAGACCCAGTACTTC
>TRBJ2-7|-|-|TRBV4-2
CASSEAHGSSYEQYF
TGTGCCAGCAGTGAGGCCCACGGGAGCTCCTACGAGCAGTACTTC
>TRBJ1-1|-|-|TRBV5-1
CASSLSQGLNTEAFF
TGCGCCAGCAGCTTGTCTCAGGGGCTGAACACTGAAGCTTTCTTT
>TRBJ2-1|TRBD2|-|TRBV4-2
CASSQTTSPGYNEQFF
TGTGCCAGCAGCCAGACGACTAGCCCCGGCTACAATGAGCAGTTCTTC
>TRBJ2-2|-|-|TRBV5-8
CASSWEYGGGLYTGELFF
TGTGCCAGCAGCTGGGAGTATGGTGGAGGGTTGTACACCGGGGAGCTGTTTTTT
>TRBJ2-5|TRBD2|-|TRBV5-1
CASSLMPSGGGETQYF
TGCGCCAGCAGCTTGATGCCTAGCGGGGGAGGTGAGACCCAGTACTTC
>TRBJ2-7|-|-|TRBV11-3
CASSLSGGGYEQYF
TGTGCCAGCAGCTTATCGGGGGGCGGCTACGAGCAGTACTTC
>TRBJ2-2|TRBD2|-|TRBV7-9
CASSLLAGATGELFF
TGTGCCAGCAGCTTGTTAGCGGGGGCCACCGGGGAGCTGTTTTTT
>TRBJ1-5|-|-|TRBV4-3
CASSQEGGLLNQPQHF
TGCGCCAGCAGCCAGGAGGGAGGGCTACTCAATCAGCCCCAGCATTTT
>TRBJ1-3|-|-|TRBV7-5
CARSSRDVENTIYF
TGTGCCAGAAGCTCCAGGGATGTCGAAAACACCATATATTTT
>TRBJ2-1|-|-|TRBV6-5
CASSYHGKKNEQFF
TGTGCCAGCAGTTACCACGGGAAGAAGAATGAGCAGTTCTTC
>TRBJ1-6|-|few|TRBV5-1
CASSRQDRSSYNSPLHF
TGCGCCAGCAGCAGACAAGACAGGAGCTCCTATAATTCACCCCTCCACTTT
>TRBJ2-2|-|-|TRBV7-2
CASSLVWQFDSGELFF
TGTGCCAGCAGCTTAGTTTGGCAGTTTGATTCCGGGGAGCTGTTTTTT
>TRBJ2-1|TRBD1|-|TRBV28
CASSTAGTGGYNEQFF
TGTGCCAGCAGTACGGCCGGGACAGGGGGCTACAATGAGCAGTTCTTC